These T cell receptor beta chains were read from a single sample in a study of T cells in Graves' hyperthyroidism and ophthalmopathy. TCRdb recomputed calls from the multiplex PCR reads with MiXCR, one row per CDR3 protein. This sample has about 250,000 distinct CDR3 sequences, with around 25% found just once. Sequencing input: blood. The receptors originated from a middle-aged woman with Graves' ophthalmopathy. The CDR3 runs from the conserved cysteine through the conserved F or W. The D gene is left open where the match is weak.

CDR3 protein,D gene,V gene
CASSLRQGARGYTF,TRBD1,TRBV28
CASSPTETQYF,-,TRBV18
CATRGGEQETQYF,-,TRBV5-1
CASSLGQLSGDTQYF,-,TRBV28
CASSPLTGAGETQYF,-,TRBV28
CASSPSRGSTGELFF,TRBD2,TRBV27
CASSPDLIPYEQYF,-,TRBV11-2
CASSQTNRGYGTQYF,TRBD1,TRBV6-1
CASRPLGGGRAPGANVLTF,TRBD2,TRBV7-9
CASSLVYDTNYEQYF,-,TRBV28
CASRGDLGVNSGNTIYF,-,TRBV2